This T cell receptor (beta chain) was captured by sequencing in a study of T cells in Graves' hyperthyroidism and ophthalmopathy. Study-wide results and caveats: The model anticipated ophthalmopathy a median around six months pre-onset.

The investigators amplified TCR beta CDR3 regions from RNA transcripts. During a first-round RT-PCR of the TCR CDR3, the HTBI primer set was used. From the multiplex PCR reads, TCRdb called clonotypes with MiXCR, one entry per CDR3 protein. This sample has some 570,000 distinct CDR3 sequences, with 15% to 20% found just once. The diagnoses drew upon clinical symptoms, serum thyroxine and TRAb, thyroid ultrasound and orbital computed tomography. This clonotype was seen ten or more times. What it binds is unknown. The germline gives CDR1 SGHRS, CDR2 YFSETQ. This CDR3 is 15 amino acids long. The V and J ends lost 0 bases and 0 bases respectively, with 9 bases between them.

V is TRBV5-1 and J is TRBJ1-1; no reliable D call. The TCR comes from a young woman with Graves' ophthalmopathy. Sequenced: blood. The CDR3 is CASSLEGGMNTEAFF. The CDR3 nucleotides are TGCGCCAGCAGCTTGGAGGGAGGAATGAACACTGAAGCTTTCTTT.